The clone carrying this T cell receptor (beta chain) was counted at least ten times. The antigen is unknown. The data are from a study of CD8 T cells in ankylosing spondylitis. Whole-study findings and limits: Researchers report that disease-linked clones proved CD8+ and relatively rare in peripheral blood.

The CDR3 is made up of 13 amino acids. V lost 3 bases, J lost 4 bases, and 6 bases stayed unmatched. Looked up from germline, CDR1 is GTSNPN and CDR2 is SVGIG (reference sequence). Each CDR3 protein gets one entry after TCRdb re-called the 5' RACE reads with MiXCR. This sample has approximately 190,000 distinct CDR3 sequences; 10% to 15% occur once, and the top ten carry more than 9.5%. Material for sequencing was blood, either unsorted or a sorted T cell fraction (not recorded which). This TCR was sampled from a female donor with ankylosing spondylitis or in good health (not recorded which). The chain links TRBV30 to TRBJ2-7; 7 bases match TRBD2. CDR3 sequence: CAWSAGVTYEQYF. Written as DNA, the CDR3 is TGTGCCTGGAGCGCGGGAGTGACTTACGAGCAGTACTTC.